The 30 T cell receptor beta chains below all came from one sample that was sequenced in a study of control samples from healthy donors and cancer patients. Generated by immunoSEQ multiplex PCR, the TCRdb table keeps only in-frame clones and is missing some. The repertoire consists of approximately 180,000 clones, with approximately 94% occurring once and the leading ten covering roughly 1.3%. The specimen was blood. The source is a woman under 30 in good health.

The V gene is TRBV24-1, the J gene TRBJ1-2; 7 bases are a match to TRBD1. This CDR3 comprises 13 residues. Trimming took 4 bases from V and 6 from J; bases not matched to a gene: 4. Germline V gene lookup returns CDR1 KGHDR and CDR2 SFDVKD. The CDR3 here is CATSDPGTDGYTF. In DNA, the CDR3 is TGTGCCACCAGTGACCCCGGGACAGATGGCTACACCTTC.

The V gene is TRBV19, the J gene TRBJ2-3; D is possibly TRBD1 or TRBD2 (5 bases each). Germline V gene lookup returns CDR1 LNHDA and CDR2 SQIVND (reference sequence). The V end lost 5 bases, the J end lost 6 bases, and 18 bases lay between the germline ends. The CDR3 consists of 15 residues. The CDR3 sequence: CASSFRDAGRDTQYF. CDR3 nucleotide sequence: TGTGCCAGTAGTTTCCGGGACGCAGGTCGCGATACGCAGTATTTT.

The chain uses TRBV11-3 and TRBJ2-7, with D possibly being TRBD1 (6 bases). Germline-derived CDR1 and CDR2 are SGHNT and YENEEA. This CDR3 spans 12 amino acids. The germline V and J ends were trimmed by 5 bases and 6 bases, with 11 bases remaining between them. The CDR3 spells CASSPQGREQYF. In DNA, the CDR3 is TGTGCCAGCAGCCCGCAGGGGCGCGAGCAGTACTTC.

The chain is built from TRBV20-1 and TRBJ1-2; no clear D. Germline assignment: CDR1 DFQATT and CDR2 SNEGSKA (reference sequence). Trimming removed 3 bases at V and 3 bases at J, with 17 bases between. The CDR3 is 15 residues long. As DNA, the CDR3 is TGCAGTGCTAGTGATCGTAGGGCTAACTACTATGGCTACACCTTC. Its translation: CSASDRRANYYGYTF.

The chain carries TRBV7-2 and TRBJ2-3; 14 nucleotides match TRBD2. The CDR3 sequence is 17 residues long. Germline V gives CDR1 SGHTA, CDR2 FQGNSA. Trimming at V came to 5 bases and at J to 5 bases, leaving 9 bases not matched to a gene. The DNA for the CDR3 is TGTGCCAGCAGCCCGACTAGCGGGAGGGCCCCCATAGATACGCAGTATTTT. Translated, it gives CASSPTSGRAPIDTQYF.

The CDR3 sequence is CSGSGLAAYNEQFF. In DNA, the CDR3 is TGCAGCGGCTCAGGACTAGCTGCTTACAATGAGCAGTTCTTC. The J gene is TRBJ2-1, the V gene TRBV29-1; 8 bases fit TRBD2. This CDR3 contains 14 residues. Trimming took 7 bases from V and 4 from J; bases not matched to a gene: 9. Per germline, CDR1 SQVTM and CDR2 ANQGSEA.

The V call is TRBV5-3, the J call TRBJ2-1; 9 bases map to TRBD2. TRBV5-3 has ORF status, its function being uncertain. The CDR3 totals 17 residues. V shed 1 base and J 6 bases; nucleotides not matched to a gene: 11. The CDR3 loop reads CARSLRGRLAVPNEQFF. The CDR3 bases are TGTGCCAGAAGCTTGAGGGGAAGACTAGCGGTTCCCAATGAGCAGTTCTTC.

V usage is TRBV6-5 and J usage is TRBJ1-1, with TRBD1 matching 7 bases. The CDR3 extends over 16 amino acids. With 4 bases clipped from V and 2 bases from J, the junction kept 10 bases outside the gene matches. Germline assignment: CDR1 MNHEY and CDR2 SVGAGI. CDR3 bases: TGTGCCAGCAGTTCAATCCGGACAGGTATAAACACTGAAGCTTTCTTT. Translated, it gives CASSSIRTGINTEAFF.

The genes are TRBV16 and TRBJ1-1; D is perhaps TRBD1 (5 bases). Deletions cut 1 base from V and 4 bases from J, with 7 bases between. Germline V gene sequence: CDR1 KGHSY, CDR2 FQNENV. The CDR3 extends over 13 amino acids. The CDR3 region has the DNA TGTGCCAGCAGCCAATGGGGGAGCACTGAAGCTTTCTTT. This sequence encodes CASSQWGSTEAFF.

The chain combines TRBV5-4 with TRBJ1-1; weak D call: TRBD1 (6 bases). Between the trimmed V and J ends, which lost 4 bases and 2 bases, there was a span of 24 bases. The CDR3 spans 18 residues. Germline V gene lookup returns CDR1 SGHNT and CDR2 YYREEE (reference sequence). CDR3 in amino acids: CASSRSQNVDRPNTEAFF. CDR3 DNA sequence: TGTGCCAGCAGCCGATCCCAGAACGTTGACAGGCCCAACACTGAAGCTTTCTTT.

This clone appeared a few times. This sequence joins TRBV19 and TRBJ1-1; possibly TRBD1 for D (6 bases). V dropped 0 bases and J dropped 0 bases, with 23 bases sitting between them. This CDR3 has 20 residues. Germline values: CDR1 LNHDA, CDR2 SQIVND (reference sequence). CDR3: CASSIDRPSQDRLLNTEAFF. The CDR3 DNA sequence: TGTGCCAGTAGTATAGATAGACCGTCGCAGGACAGACTTTTGAACACTGAAGCTTTCTTT.

This chain links TRBV7-8 with TRBJ1-6; D is unclear. CDR1 and CDR2 from the germline V gene are SGHVS and FQNEAQ. The CDR3 extends over 18 amino acids. Trimming pared 4 bases from V and 0 bases from J, leaving 16 bases between. CDR3 protein: CASSSGQAASSYNSPLHF. CDR3 nucleotides: TGTGCCAGCAGCTCCGGGCAGGCTGCAAGCTCCTATAATTCACCCCTCCACTTT.

This chain links TRBV10-2 with TRBJ1-5; TRBD1 matches 8 bases. Germline values: CDR1 WSHSY, CDR2 SAAADI. The CDR3 length is 13 residues. Losses at the gene ends were 8 bases for V and 6 bases for J; bases not matched to a gene: 6. CDR3 protein: CASRGDRSQPQHF. The CDR3 DNA is TGCGCCAGCCGGGGGGACAGGTCTCAGCCCCAGCATTTT.

The CDR3 coding sequence is TGCGCCAGCAGCCAAGTAGCCGCCGTCTCTGGAAACACCATATATTTT. Residues: CASSQVAAVSGNTIYF. The gene calls are TRBV4-1 and TRBJ1-3; D unclear. From germline, CDR1 is MGHRA and CDR2 YSYEKL. The CDR3 runs to 16 residues. Trimming left V 1 base short and J 0 bases short, with 10 bases between.

The J gene is TRBJ1-6, the V gene TRBV27; D call uncertain. This CDR3 spans 17 amino acids. Germline loops: CDR1 MNHEY, CDR2 SMNVEV (reference sequence). Trimming took off 4 bases at V and 0 bases at J, with 13 bases between the two ends. CDR3 coding DNA: TGTGCCAGCAGTTCCCTAATTCCGAGCTCCTATAATTCACCCCTCCACTTT. It encodes CASSSLIPSSYNSPLHF.

This clone came up once. The rearrangement links TRBV7-2 to TRBJ1-2; TRBD1 aligns across 7 bases. Looked up from germline, CDR1 is SGHTA and CDR2 is FQGNSA. This CDR3 region has 14 residues. Trimming cost V 5 bases and J 9 bases; bases outside gene matches: 12. CDR3 DNA sequence: TGTGCCAGCAGCCCACGGGAAGGGGGCGCAAGCTACACCTTC. Translation: CASSPREGGASYTF.

V usage is TRBV27 and J usage is TRBJ2-2; no firm D call. V dropped 6 bases and J dropped 0 bases, with 2 bases sitting between them. The CDR3 spans 12 residues. The germline V gene has CDR1 MNHEY and CDR2 SMNVEV (reference sequence). This CDR3 is CASSPNTGELFF. CDR3 bases: TGTGCCAGCAGCCCGAACACCGGGGAGCTGTTTTTT.

The rearrangement uses TRBV18 and TRBJ1-1; D is perhaps TRBD1 (6 bases). V was shortened by 8 bases and J by 2 bases, with 9 bases between the two germline ends. CDR3 length: 12 residues. CDR1 is KGHSH and CDR2 is LQKENI in the germline V gene. The CDR3 sequence is CASQQGNTEAFF. In DNA, the CDR3 is TGTGCCAGCCAACAGGGAAACACTGAAGCTTTCTTT.

The chain combines TRBV19 with TRBJ1-1; 8 nucleotides align to TRBD1. CDR1 and CDR2 from the germline V gene are LNHDA and SQIVND (reference sequence). The CDR3 contains 17 residues. After removal of 3 bases from V and 1 base from J, the junction contained 10 bases not matched to a gene. The CDR3 here is CASSIPTGRGPNTEAFF. The CDR3 DNA follows: TGTGCCAGTAGTATCCCAACAGGCAGGGGGCCGAACACTGAAGCTTTCTTT. The full variable domain, with the rest looked up from reference TRBV19 and TRBJ1-1, is DGGITQSPKYLFRKEGQNVTLSCEQNLNHDAMYWYRQDPGQGLRLIYYSQIVNDFQKGDIAEGYSVSREKKESFPLTVTSAQKNPTAFYLCASSIPTGRGPNTEAFFGQGTRLTVV.

The chain recombines TRBV6-2 or TRBV6-3 with TRBJ2-1; D not resolved. Trimming took off 1 base at V and 3 bases at J, with 13 bases between the two ends. The CDR3 loop spans 16 amino acids. Germline V gene sequence: CDR1 MNHEY, CDR2 SVGEGT. The CDR3 protein is CASSYLGGADYNEQFF. CDR3 sequence (DNA): TGTGCCAGCAGTTACTTAGGTGGCGCCGACTACAATGAGCAGTTCTTC.

The chain links TRBV6-2 or TRBV6-3 to TRBJ2-1, with TRBD2 as a possible D gene (7 bases). The V end was cut by 2 bases, the J end by 8 bases, with 31 bases between. CDR1 is MNHEY and CDR2 is SVGEGT in the germline V gene. CDR3 length equals 20 residues. The CDR3 here is CASSYPSISPSGIRGHEQFF. The CDR3 DNA is TGTGCCAGCAGTTACCCGTCTATAAGCCCGAGCGGGATCAGGGGCCATGAGCAGTTCTTC.

This clone was seen a single time. The chain combines TRBV19 with TRBJ1-2, with 8 bases identical to TRBD1. The V and J ends lost 2 bases and 8 bases, in that order; junction bases with no gene match: 10. The germline V gene encodes CDR1 LNHDA and CDR2 SQIVND (reference sequence). This CDR3 region has 15 residues. The CDR3 reads CASSIFGQGSKGYTF. The CDR3, as DNA: TGTGCCAGTAGTATATTCGGACAGGGATCAAAAGGCTACACCTTC.

The chain combines TRBV11-2 with TRBJ2-7; no clear D gene. Germline V lookup: CDR1 SGHAT, CDR2 FQNNGV. The V gene lost 2 bases and the J gene lost 5 bases, with 7 bases spanning the gap. The CDR3 is 12 amino acids. This chain's CDR3 is CASSLFRDEQYF. The CDR3 DNA sequence: TGTGCCAGCAGCTTATTTAGGGACGAGCAGTACTTC.

The rearrangement uses TRBV12-3 or TRBV12-4 and TRBJ2-5; D call uncertain. The CDR3 is 12 residues long. Trimming shortened V by 0 bases and J by 1 base, and 0 bases separated the two germline ends. In nucleotides, the CDR3 is TGTGCCAGCAGTTTAGCCCAAGAGACCCAGTACTTC. Amino acid sequence: CASSLAQETQYF.

This clone is a singleton in its sample. The J gene is TRBJ1-4, the V gene TRBV19; no clear D. The V end was cut by 7 bases, the J end by 8 bases, with 20 bases between. Per germline, CDR1 LNHDA and CDR2 SQIVND (reference sequence). The CDR3 totals 15 residues. CDR3 sequence reads: CASTLGKGLREKLFF. Here the CDR3 DNA reads TGTGCCAGTACCCTTGGTAAGGGATTGAGGGAAAAACTGTTTTTT.

The CDR3 reads CASSLRSSGARETQYF. The CDR3 nucleotides read TGTGCCAGCAGCCTTCGCTCTAGCGGGGCGAGAGAGACCCAGTACTTC. This chain joins TRBV9 and TRBJ2-5; 9 bases align to TRBD2. The CDR3 contains 16 residues. CDR1 and CDR2 from the germline V gene are SGDLS and YYNGEE. The V and J ends lost 4 bases and 4 bases, in that order; junction bases with no gene match: 11.

The rearrangement links TRBV5-1 to TRBJ1-3, with 9 bases identical to TRBD1. The germline V gene has CDR1 SGHRS and CDR2 YFSETQ. The CDR3 runs 16 residues. V shed 4 bases, J shed 0 bases, and the junction held 5 bases outside the gene matches. CDR3 loop: CASSPTGGSSGNTIYF. In DNA form, the CDR3 reads TGCGCCAGCAGCCCGACAGGGGGGAGCTCTGGAAACACCATATATTTT.

The J gene is TRBJ1-6, the V gene TRBV6-2 or TRBV6-3; D perhaps matches TRBD1 (5 bases). V was trimmed by 2 bases and J by 3 bases, leaving 5 bases between them. Germline V gene sequence: CDR1 MNHEY, CDR2 SVGEGT. The CDR3 runs to 14 residues. This chain's CDR3 is CASSYGGYNSPLHF. For the CDR3, the DNA is TGTGCCAGCAGTTACGGGGGCTATAATTCACCCCTCCACTTT.

This clone occurred once. The chain joins TRBV7-9 to TRBJ2-2; D might be TRBD1 (8 bases). The CDR3 length is 17 residues. Trimming stripped 3 bases from V and 4 bases from J, with 18 bases between. From germline, CDR1 is SEHNR and CDR2 FQNEAQ (reference sequence). The CDR3 sequence is CASSLPTGEGVTGELFF. Written as DNA, the CDR3 is TGTGCCAGCAGCTTGCCGACAGGGGAGGGGGTCACCGGGGAGCTGTTTTTT.

The chain joins TRBV18 to TRBJ1-2; 7 bases fit TRBD1. CDR1 KGHSH and CDR2 LQKENI come from the germline V gene. The CDR3 extends over 14 amino acids. Losses at the gene ends were 1 base for V and 6 bases for J; bases not matched to a gene: 5. The DNA of the CDR3 is TGTGCCAGCTCACCACGCGGCAGGGGGGATGGCTACACCTTC. This translates into CASSPRGRGDGYTF.